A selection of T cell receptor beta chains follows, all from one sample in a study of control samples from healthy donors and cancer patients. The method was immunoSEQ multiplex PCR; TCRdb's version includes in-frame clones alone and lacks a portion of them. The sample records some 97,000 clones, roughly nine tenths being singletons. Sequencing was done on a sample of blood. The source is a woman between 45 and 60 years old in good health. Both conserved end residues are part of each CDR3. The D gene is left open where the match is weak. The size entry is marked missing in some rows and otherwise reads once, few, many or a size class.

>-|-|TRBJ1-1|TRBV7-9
CASSLTVNTEAFF
TGTGCCAGCTCCCTGACGGTGAACACTGAAGCTTTCTTT
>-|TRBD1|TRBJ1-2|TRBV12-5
CASGFGTVLVEGYTF
TGTGCTAGTGGTTTTGGGACAGTTCTCGTAGAGGGCTACACCTTC
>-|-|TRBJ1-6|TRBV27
CASSQQGRGSPLHF
TGTGCCAGCAGTCAACAGGGACGAGGATCACCCCTCCACTTT
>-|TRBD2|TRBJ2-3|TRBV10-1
CASSRGTTPPGDTQYF
TGCGCCAGCAGTCGGGGGACTACCCCGCCGGGGGATACGCAGTATTTT
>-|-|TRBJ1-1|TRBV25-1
CASSDLTGNTEAFF
TGTGCCAGCAGTGACCTGACAGGGAACACTGAAGCTTTCTTT
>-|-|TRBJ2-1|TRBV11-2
CASSDWTKRGNEQFF
TGTGCCAGCAGCGACTGGACTAAAAGGGGCAATGAGCAGTTCTTC
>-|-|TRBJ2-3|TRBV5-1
CASSLEGGAAGTQYF
TGCGCCAGCAGCTTAGAGGGAGGTGCGGCAGGGACGCAGTATTTT
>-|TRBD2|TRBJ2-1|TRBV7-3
CASSPSAGAYNEQFF
TGTGCCAGCAGCCCCTCGGCGGGAGCTTACAATGAGCAGTTCTTC
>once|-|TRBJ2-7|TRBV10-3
CAISDPKGFEQYF
TGTGCCATCAGTGACCCCAAGGGGTTCGAGCAGTACTTC
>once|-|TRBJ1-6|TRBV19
CASSIERYNSPLHF
TGTGCCAGTAGTATCGAACGCTATAATTCACCCCTCCACTTT
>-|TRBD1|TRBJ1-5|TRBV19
CASSPGTGPIGQPQHF
TGTGCCAGTAGTCCCGGGACAGGGCCCATCGGTCAGCCCCAGCATTTT
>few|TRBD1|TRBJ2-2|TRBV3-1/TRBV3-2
CASSRQGTGVNTGELFF
TGTGCCAGCAGCCGACAAGGGACAGGGGTTAACACCGGGGAGCTGTTTTTT
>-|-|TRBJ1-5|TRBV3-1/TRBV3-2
CASSQRGNQPQHF
TGTGCCAGCAGCCAAAGGGGAAATCAGCCCCAGCATTTT
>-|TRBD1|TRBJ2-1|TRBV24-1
CATSRQGQASEQFF
TGTGCCACCAGTCGCCAGGGACAGGCCTCGGAGCAGTTCTTC
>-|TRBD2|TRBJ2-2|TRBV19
CASSIYGGASGELFF
TGTGCCAGTAGTATATACGGGGGGGCTTCCGGGGAGCTGTTTTTT
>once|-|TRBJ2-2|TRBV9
CASSYGASLQGGTGELFF
TGTGCCAGCAGCTACGGGGCTTCCCTTCAAGGGGGCACCGGGGAGCTGTTTTTT
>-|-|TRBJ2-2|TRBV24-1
CATSDLKNTGELFF
TGTGCCACCAGTGATTTAAAGAACACCGGGGAGCTGTTTTTT
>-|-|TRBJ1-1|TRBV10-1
CASSAGTAMNTEAFF
TGCGCCAGCAGCGCAGGGACGGCCATGAACACTGAAGCTTTCTTT
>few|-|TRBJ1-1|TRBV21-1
CASSREGPYTEAFF
TGTGCCAGCAGCCGGGAGGGACCATACACTGAAGCTTTCTTT
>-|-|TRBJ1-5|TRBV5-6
CASSLAAEQPQHF
TGTGCCAGCAGCTTGGCCGCGGAACAGCCCCAGCATTTT
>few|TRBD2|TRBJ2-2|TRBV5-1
CASSLSSGHTGELFF
TGCGCCAGCAGCTTGTCTAGCGGGCACACCGGGGAGCTGTTTTTT
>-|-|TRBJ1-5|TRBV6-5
CASHEGGGRNQPQHF
TGTGCCAGCCATGAGGGGGGTGGTCGCAATCAGCCCCAGCATTTT
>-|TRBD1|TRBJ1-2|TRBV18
CASSQDPSEGATKYGYTF
TGTGCCAGCTCACAGGATCCGTCTGAGGGGGCAACGAAATATGGCTACACCTTC
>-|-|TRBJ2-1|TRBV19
CASSHPSWAGSRGEQFF
TGTGCCAGTAGCCACCCTTCGTGGGCGGGGTCCCGGGGGGAGCAGTTCTTC
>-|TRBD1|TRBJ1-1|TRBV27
CASSSRQGKGLGTEAFF
TGTGCCAGCAGTTCCCGACAGGGGAAAGGTTTGGGCACTGAAGCTTTCTTT
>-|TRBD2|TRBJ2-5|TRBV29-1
CSVEPASGRLGETQYF
TGCAGCGTTGAACCGGCTAGCGGGAGATTAGGAGAGACCCAGTACTTC
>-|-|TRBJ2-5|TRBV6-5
CASSHVPLQETQYF
TGTGCCAGCAGTCACGTACCGCTCCAAGAGACCCAGTACTTC
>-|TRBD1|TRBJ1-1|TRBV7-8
CASSGDSISEAFF
TGTGCCAGCAGCGGGGACAGTATTTCTGAAGCTTTCTTT
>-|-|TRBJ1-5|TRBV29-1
CSVLLGRGSNQPQHF
TGCAGCGTTCTTTTAGGGAGGGGCAGCAATCAGCCCCAGCATTTT
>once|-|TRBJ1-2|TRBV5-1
CASSLSQGNYGYTF
TGCGCCAGCAGCTTGTCACAGGGAAATTATGGCTACACCTTC
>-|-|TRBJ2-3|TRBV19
CASSEQRTPGETDTQYF
TGTGCCAGTAGTGAACAGCGGACACCAGGAGAGACAGATACGCAGTATTTT
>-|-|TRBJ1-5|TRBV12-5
CASGEREPQHF
TGTGCTAGTGGCGAGCGGGAGCCCCAGCATTTT
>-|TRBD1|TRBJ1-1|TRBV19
CASSTDRIEAFF
TGTGCCAGTAGTACGGACAGGATAGAAGCTTTCTTT
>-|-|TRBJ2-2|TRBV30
CAWDNTGELFF
TGTGCCTGGGATAACACCGGGGAGCTGTTTTTT
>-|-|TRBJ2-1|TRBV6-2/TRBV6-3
CASSYRSGAREQFF
TGTGCCAGCAGTTACAGATCGGGGGCTCGAGAGCAGTTCTTC
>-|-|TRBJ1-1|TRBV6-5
CASSYSRHAGDTEAFF
TGTGCCAGCAGTTACTCGAGACACGCAGGGGACACTGAAGCTTTCTTT
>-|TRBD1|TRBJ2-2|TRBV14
CASSQDWDRAGELFF
TGTGCCAGCAGCCAAGATTGGGACAGGGCCGGGGAGCTGTTTTTT
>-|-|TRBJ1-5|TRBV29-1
CSVPGRTSREQHF
TGCAGCGTCCCGGGACGGACCTCCCGGGAGCAGCATTTT
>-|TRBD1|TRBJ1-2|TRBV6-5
CASSYPAGTARFYTF
TGTGCCAGCAGTTACCCAGCAGGGACAGCGAGGTTCTACACCTTC
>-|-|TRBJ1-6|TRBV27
CASTTGPSIVPLHF
TGTGCCAGCACGACCGGGCCCTCAATTGTTCCCCTCCACTTT
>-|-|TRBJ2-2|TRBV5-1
CASSLASGWYTGELFF
TGCGCCAGCAGCTTGGCCTCAGGGTGGTACACCGGGGAGCTGTTTTTT
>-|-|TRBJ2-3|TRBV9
CASSGGNTDTQYF
TGTGCCAGCAGCGGGGGGAACACAGATACGCAGTATTTT
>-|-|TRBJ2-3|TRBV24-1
CATSEGGTDTQYF
TGTGCCACCAGTGAGGGAGGCACAGATACGCAGTATTTT
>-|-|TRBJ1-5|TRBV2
CASSSHISSDSNQPQHF
TGTGCCAGCAGCTCCCACATTTCATCCGATAGCAATCAGCCCCAGCATTTT
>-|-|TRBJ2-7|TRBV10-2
CASSEGTYEQYF
TGCGCCAGCAGTGAGGGGACTTACGAGCAGTACTTC
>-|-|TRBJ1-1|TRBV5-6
CASSILRTENTEAFF
TGTGCCAGCAGCATACTAAGGACAGAGAACACTGAAGCTTTCTTT
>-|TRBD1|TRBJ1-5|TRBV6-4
CASSDPDRRSYSNQPQHF
TGTGCCAGCAGTGACCCGGACAGGAGGAGTTATAGCAATCAGCCCCAGCATTTT
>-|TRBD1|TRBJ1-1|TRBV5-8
CASSWNRGPTTEAFF
TGTGCCAGCAGCTGGAACAGGGGGCCTACCACTGAAGCTTTCTTT
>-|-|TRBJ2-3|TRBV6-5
CASSHGGSTDTQYF
TGTGCCAGCAGCCACGGGGGTAGCACAGATACGCAGTATTTT
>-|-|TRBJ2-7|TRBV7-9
CASSLAGTAYEQYF
TGTGCCAGCAGCTTAGCCGGGACCGCCTACGAGCAGTACTTC
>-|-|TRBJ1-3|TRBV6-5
CASTGTSGNTIYF
TGTGCCAGCACGGGAACCTCTGGAAACACCATATATTTT
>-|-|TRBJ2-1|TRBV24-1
CATSRGGSDNEQFF
TGTGCCACCAGCAGGGGAGGGTCCGACAATGAGCAGTTCTTC
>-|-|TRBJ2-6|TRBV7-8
CASRFAVWGNGANVLTF
TGTGCCAGCCGCTTCGCCGTCTGGGGTAATGGGGCCAACGTCCTGACTTTC
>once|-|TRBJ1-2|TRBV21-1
CASSHDRGHGYTF
TGTGCCAGCAGCCACGACAGGGGGCATGGCTACACCTTC